The 26 T cell receptor beta chains below all came from one sample that was sequenced in a study of radiotherapy plus CTLA-4 blockade in lung cancer. Using immunoSEQ multiplex PCR, the repertoire was profiled, and TCRdb retains in-frame clones only, with some absent. The sample includes roughly 90,000 clones, approximately 86% seen only once; the top ten take 4.9%. Sequences were derived from peripheral blood, sampled from a patient treated with radiotherapy plus ipilimumab. The receptors stem from a human donor with non-small cell lung cancer that progressed on radiotherapy plus ipilimumab.

J is TRBJ2-1 and V is TRBV7-8; maybe TRBD2 (6 bases). This CDR3 is 15 amino acids long. Per the germline V gene, CDR1 is SGHVS and CDR2 is FQNEAQ. Trimming took off 5 bases at V and 5 bases at J, with 16 bases between the two ends. As DNA, the CDR3 is TGTGCCAGCAGCCCCGATGGGGGGATCAACAATGAGCAGTTCTTC. Protein sequence: CASSPDGGINNEQFF.

This clone came up once. The CDR3 bases are TGTGCCAGCAGCAGGGACGGCACCGGGGAGCTGTTTTTT. Its translation is CASSRDGTGELFF. The gene calls are TRBV7-2 and TRBJ2-2; tentatively, D is TRBD1 or TRBD2 (5 bases each). The CDR3 spans 13 residues. Germline V gene sequence: CDR1 SGHTA, CDR2 FQGNSA. Trimming shortened V by 5 bases and J by 4 bases, and 8 bases separated the two germline ends.

This chain joins TRBV15 and TRBJ2-7, with D perhaps matching TRBD2 (6 bases). CDR1 LNHNV and CDR2 YYDKDF come from the germline V gene (reference sequence). V gave up 1 base and J gave up 5 bases, with 18 bases separating them. The CDR3 length is 16 residues. The chain's CDR3 is CATSRGVLREKHEQYF. The CDR3, as DNA: TGTGCCACCAGCAGAGGGGTCCTCCGGGAGAAGCACGAGCAGTACTTC.

The J gene is TRBJ1-1, the V gene TRBV7-8, with 7 nucleotides matching TRBD1. The CDR3 consists of 15 residues. Germline CDR1 reads SGHVS; CDR2 reads FQNEAQ. V lost 6 bases and J lost 0; bases outside the gene matches: 7. CDR3 amino acids: CASRGTADMNTEAFF. The CDR3 nucleotides read TGTGCCAGCAGGGGGACAGCCGATATGAACACTGAAGCTTTCTTT.

The chain is built from TRBV10-2 and TRBJ2-1; TRBD2 agrees at 10 bases. The junction had 16 bases not matched to a gene; V was cut back by 5 bases and J by 6 bases. The germline gives CDR1 WSHSY, CDR2 SAAADI. The CDR3 contains 18 residues. CDR3 protein: CASSMGGESGRGRNEQFF. The CDR3 DNA reads as TGCGCCAGCAGTATGGGGGGGGAAAGCGGGAGGGGACGCAATGAGCAGTTCTTC.

The chain uses TRBV5-1 and TRBJ2-5; tentative D call: TRBD2 (5 bases). V lost 0 bases, J lost 0 bases, and 15 bases lay in between. Germline-derived CDR1 and CDR2 are SGHRS and YFSETQ. The CDR3 spans 17 residues. CDR3 nucleotides: TGCGCCAGCAGCTTGGTAGGACGGCTAGCCCACCAAGAGACCCAGTACTTC. This codes for CASSLVGRLAHQETQYF.

The J gene is TRBJ2-1, the V gene TRBV6-6; TRBD2 aligns across 8 bases. This CDR3 comprises 16 residues. Germline CDR1 and CDR2: MNHNY and SVGAGI (reference sequence). Trimming cost V 6 bases and J 6 bases; bases outside gene matches: 13. CDR3: CASSPGGGGPLNEQFF. CDR3 in DNA: TGTGCCAGCAGCCCCGGGGGGGGAGGGCCTCTCAATGAGCAGTTCTTC.

The J gene is TRBJ2-7, the V gene TRBV5-1; D gene uncertain. V dropped 1 base and J dropped 2 bases, with 4 bases sitting between them. The CDR3 covers 12 residues. Germline CDR1 reads SGHRS; CDR2 reads YFSETQ. As DNA, the CDR3 is TGCGCCAGCAGCTTGAATGCCTACGAGCAGTACTTC. Protein: CASSLNAYEQYF.

The chain is built from TRBV6-1 and TRBJ1-2, with 7 bases identical to TRBD1. Germline V lookup: CDR1 MNHNS, CDR2 SASEGT. This CDR3 contains 15 residues. Trimming removed 8 bases from V and 2 bases from J; junction bases left unmatched: 11. Here the CDR3 reads CASRGGGGANYGYTF. The DNA of the CDR3 is TGTGCCAGCCGCGGGGGAGGGGGCGCGAACTATGGCTACACCTTC.

The V gene is TRBV6-5, the J gene TRBJ2-3; tentatively, D is TRBD2 (6 bases). Per germline, CDR1 MNHEY and CDR2 SVGAGI. With 4 bases removed from V and 1 base from J, the gap between germline ends came to 12 bases. The CDR3 sequence is 15 residues long. Written as DNA, the CDR3 is TGTGCCAGCAGTTTACGCGGAGGGGGCACAGATACGCAGTATTTT. This gives the protein CASSLRGGGTDTQYF.

The chain couples TRBV19 to TRBJ1-2, with 10 nucleotides matching TRBD1. Germline CDR1 LNHDA, CDR2 SQIVND (reference sequence). This CDR3 has 15 residues. The V and J ends lost 7 bases and 4 bases, in that order; junction bases with no gene match: 9. The CDR3 spells CASTKGQGFFYGYTF. In DNA, the CDR3 is TGTGCCAGTACAAAGGGACAGGGGTTCTTCTATGGCTACACCTTC.

The genes are TRBV27 and TRBJ2-3, with 13 bases fitting TRBD2. Trimming removed 1 base from V and 2 bases from J; junction bases left unmatched: 6. The germline V gene has CDR1 MNHEY and CDR2 SMNVEV (reference sequence). CDR3 size: 18 residues. The DNA of the CDR3 is TGTGCCAGCAGTTTATTTAGGGGACTAGCGGGGTCCACAGATACGCAGTATTTT. Encoded protein: CASSLFRGLAGSTDTQYF.

V gene TRBV5-4 combines with J gene TRBJ2-5, with 16 nucleotides matching TRBD2. The CDR3 sequence is 18 residues long. CDR1 and CDR2 (germline): SGHNT, YYREEE (reference sequence). Losses at the gene ends were 4 bases for V and 4 bases for J; bases not matched to a gene: 10. This chain's CDR3 is CASSRPGLAGGPGETQYF. As DNA, the CDR3 is TGTGCCAGCAGCCGTCCGGGACTAGCGGGAGGGCCGGGAGAGACCCAGTACTTC.

The V and J genes are TRBV4-1 and TRBJ2-2; 8 bases are a match to TRBD2. Germline assignment: CDR1 MGHRA and CDR2 YSYEKL. The CDR3 has 17 amino acids. V gave up 4 bases and J gave up 6 bases; unmatched junction bases: 13. The chain's CDR3 is CASSPRFREGGSGELFF. The DNA for the CDR3 is TGCGCCAGCAGCCCGCGGTTCCGGGAGGGAGGGTCCGGGGAGCTGTTTTTT.

This clone was counted only a few times. The V gene is TRBV18, the J gene TRBJ1-1; unclear D gene. The CDR3 extends over 13 amino acids. V was clipped by 8 bases and J by 0 bases, with 10 bases between them. Germline V lookup: CDR1 KGHSH, CDR2 LQKENI. The CDR3: CASKVGMNTEAFF. CDR3 sequence (DNA): TGTGCCAGCAAGGTCGGCATGAACACTGAAGCTTTCTTT.

The table lists this clone with a count of one. V is TRBV4-2 and J is TRBJ2-7; TRBD2 agrees at 13 bases. The J segment lost 4 bases and the V segment lost 0 bases, leaving 3 bases of the junction unmatched. The germline gives CDR1 LGHNA, CDR2 YNFKEQ. This CDR3 is 16 amino acids long. In DNA form, the CDR3 reads TGTGCCAGCAGCCAAGATCGGACTAGCGGGAGATACGAGCAGTACTTC. Translated, it gives CASSQDRTSGRYEQYF.

The chain's CDR3 is CASSMIREYEQFF. CDR3 DNA sequence: TGTGCCAGTAGTATGATACGAGAGTATGAGCAGTTCTTC. The chain is built from TRBV19 and TRBJ2-1, with D uncertain. This CDR3 spans 13 amino acids. Germline V gene lookup returns CDR1 LNHDA and CDR2 SQIVND (reference sequence). V was cut by 3 bases and J by 8 bases, with 11 bases left in between.

V gene TRBV7-2 combines with J gene TRBJ1-2; D remains unclear. The CDR3 sequence is 14 residues long. V was cut by 1 base and J by 8 bases, with 14 bases left in between. Germline V CDR1 and CDR2: SGHTA, FQGNSA. DNA of the CDR3: TGTGCCAGCAGCTTAGACCGGACCCCTAGCGGCTACACCTTC. Translated: CASSLDRTPSGYTF. Looking up the rest from reference TRBV7-2 and TRBJ1-2 gives the full variable domain: GAGVSQSPSNKVTEKGKDVELRCDPISGHTALYWYRQSLGQGLEFLIYFQGNSAPDKSGLPSDRFSAERTGGSVSTLTIQRTQQEDSAVYLCASSLDRTPSGYTFGSGTRLTVV.

J is TRBJ1-1 and V is TRBV5-5, with TRBD1 matching 10 bases. J gave up 7 bases and V 5 bases, and 17 bases lay outside the gene matches. CDR1 and CDR2 from the germline V gene are SGHKS and YYEKEE (reference sequence). CDR3 length: 17 residues. DNA for the CDR3: TGTGCCAGCAGTTTCGCCGGGACAGGGGCGCCAAGAGATGAAGCTTTCTTT. Its protein product is CASSFAGTGAPRDEAFF.

This chain connects TRBV6-6 to TRBJ2-5; D may be TRBD2 (6 bases). Germline loops: CDR1 MNHNY, CDR2 SVGAGI (reference sequence). The CDR3 loop spans 14 amino acids. Trimming cost V 5 bases and J 11 bases, with 21 bases left between them. CDR3: CASSDYRRVSWQYF. In DNA, the CDR3 is TGTGCCAGCAGTGACTACCGGAGGGTTTCGTGGCAGTACTTC.

The J gene is TRBJ2-7, the V gene TRBV7-9; no firm D call. Per the germline V gene, CDR1 is SEHNR and CDR2 is FQNEAQ (reference sequence). Trimming took off 4 bases at V and 1 base at J, with 20 bases between the two ends. The CDR3 contains 17 residues. CDR3 protein: CASSSTSTVKGSYEQYF. In DNA, the CDR3 is TGTGCCAGCAGCTCAACCTCGACCGTCAAAGGGTCCTACGAGCAGTACTTC.

V usage is TRBV18 and J usage is TRBJ1-1; TRBD1 aligns across 11 bases. Germline V gives CDR1 KGHSH, CDR2 LQKENI. V was clipped by 8 bases and J by 4 bases; unmatched bases: 6. This CDR3 comprises 14 residues. The CDR3 region has the DNA TGTGCCAGCACACAGGGACAGGGGGTCACTGAAGCTTTCTTT. Translation gives CASTQGQGVTEAFF. The whole variable domain, filled in from reference TRBV18 and TRBJ1-1, reads NAGVMQNPRHLVRRRGQEARLRCSPMKGHSHVYWYRQLPEEGLKFMVYLQKENIIDESGMPKERFSAEFPKEGPSILRIQQVVRGDSAAYFCASTQGQGVTEAFFGQGTRLTVV.

CDR3: CASSPTPGNTIYF. The CDR3 bases are TGTGCCAGCAGCCCGACCCCCGGAAACACCATATATTTT. This chain joins TRBV7-9 and TRBJ1-3, with D uncertain. The CDR3 extends over 13 amino acids. Germline CDR1 and CDR2: SEHNR and FQNEAQ (reference sequence). V was pared by 5 bases and J by 4 bases, with 9 bases between.

The CDR3 sequence is CASGGGSNTEAFF. The CDR3 nucleotides read TGTGCCAGCGGGGGAGGGTCGAACACTGAAGCTTTCTTT. The chain joins TRBV7-3 to TRBJ1-1; TRBD1 might be the D (5 bases). Germline assignment: CDR1 SGHTA and CDR2 FQGTGA. The ends were cut back, 8 bases at V and 1 base at J, with 11 bases in the middle. The CDR3 contains 13 residues.

The gene calls are TRBV15 and TRBJ2-3; no definite D call. The CDR3 runs 13 residues. Germline V CDR1 and CDR2: LNHNV, YYDKDF (reference sequence). The V and J ends lost 0 bases and 6 bases respectively, with 7 bases between them. The CDR3 sequence: CATSRDFGDTQYF. DNA for the CDR3: TGTGCCACCAGCAGAGATTTTGGTGATACGCAGTATTTT.

The rearrangement joins TRBV21-1 to TRBJ1-2; TRBD1, as called in the table, went unchecked against the DNA. TRBV21-1 is marked as a pseudogene. This CDR3 is 15 amino acids long. In DNA form, the CDR3 reads TGTGCCAGCAGCAAAGAGGTAAGGCAGGGGAATGGCTACACCTTC. Protein sequence: CASSKEVRQGNGYTF.